These T cell receptor beta chains were read from a single sample in a study of shared clonotypes between healthy human individuals. This table comes from immunoSEQ multiplex PCR, and its TCRdb copy is limited to in-frame clones, with some not included. Here the sample spans approximately 2.4 million clones, around 95% being singletons. Sequenced material: naive CD4+ T cells sorted from blood. The source is a man aged 18 to 30 in good health. The CDR3 runs from the conserved cysteine through the conserved F or W. A D gene is named only where the DNA matches it firmly. The listing skips clone size in some rows; elsewhere it reads once, few, many or a size class.

>once|TRBV23-1|-|TRBJ1-1
TGCGCCAGCAGTCAGCCCGGGATCACTGAAGCTTTCTTT
CASSQPGITEAFF
>once|TRBV10-1|TRBD2|TRBJ2-3
TGCGCCAGCAGTGAATTCGTAGCGGGGGGGTCAGATACGCAGTATTTT
CASSEFVAGGSDTQYF
>-|TRBV14|-|TRBJ1-1
TGTGCCAGCAGCCAAGATCTACGAGGGGCAGCTTTCTTT
CASSQDLRGAAFF
>-|TRBV5-1|-|TRBJ2-2
TGCGCCAGCAGCCCAGGGGCGGTGAACACCGGGGAGCTGTTTTTT
CASSPGAVNTGELFF
>-|TRBV19|-|TRBJ2-4
TGTGCCAGTAGTGTGCAGGGTAAGGTGAGCGGAACCAAAAACATTCAGTACTTC
CASSVQGKVSGTKNIQYF
>-|TRBV6-1|TRBD1|TRBJ1-5
TGTGCCAGCAGTGTACAGGGGATAGTCAATCAGCCCCAGCATTTT
CASSVQGIVNQPQHF
>-|TRBV7-2|-|TRBJ1-1
TGTGCCAGCAGCCCAGCCCGTCAAGCTTTCTTT
CASSPARQAFF
>-|TRBV10-2|-|TRBJ1-5
TGCGCCAGCAGTGAGGTTAGCAATCAGCCCCAGCATTTT
CASSEVSNQPQHF
>-|TRBV7-2|-|TRBJ1-5
TGTGCCAGCAGCTTCTTCGATCAGCCCCAGCATTTT
CASSFFDQPQHF
>-|TRBV9|-|TRBJ1-5
TGTGCCAGCAGCTTATTTTACAGGGTTCTTAATCAGCCCCAGCATTTT
CASSLFYRVLNQPQHF
>-|TRBV7-6|-|TRBJ1-1
TGTGCCAGCAGCCAAGCGGGCACTGAAGCTTTCTTT
CASSQAGTEAFF
>once|TRBV20-1|-|TRBJ2-5
TGCAGCTCCAGGGAGTTGGAGACCCAGTACTTC
CSSRELETQYF
>-|TRBV15|-|TRBJ1-2
TGTGCCACCAGCAGGGACAGAGTCTATGGCTACACCTTC
CATSRDRVYGYTF
>-|TRBV19|TRBD1|TRBJ2-5
TGTGCCAGTAGTATCCTGACAGGGGGCTGGGAGACCCAGTACTTC
CASSILTGGWETQYF
>-|TRBV5-1|-|TRBJ2-1
TGCGCCAGCAGCTTGACAGCCAGCTCCTACAATGAGCAGTTCTTC
CASSLTASSYNEQFF
>-|TRBV4-1|TRBD1|TRBJ2-7
TGCGCCAGCAGCCTTACACAGGGGGCGCTTGCCTACGAGCAGTACTTC
CASSLTQGALAYEQYF
>-|TRBV18|-|TRBJ2-3
TGTGCCAGCTCACCGCAGGGCACCGGGGTGACAGATACGCAGTATTTT
CASSPQGTGVTDTQYF
>-|TRBV27|-|TRBJ1-1
TGTGCCAGCAGTTTACAGGGGCATGACACTGAAGCTTTCTTT
CASSLQGHDTEAFF
>-|TRBV19|TRBD2|TRBJ2-3
TGTGCCAGTGGAGAGCGGGGGAGCACAGATACGCAGTATTTT
CASGERGSTDTQYF
>-|TRBV5-6|-|TRBJ2-7
TGTGCCAGCAGCTTGGTGGGTCTAGGCGAGCAGTACTTC
CASSLVGLGEQYF
>-|TRBV11-2|-|TRBJ2-7
TGTGCCAGCAGCTTAGATAACCGGAAGGGGTCGGTGAACGAGCAGTACTTC
CASSLDNRKGSVNEQYF
>once|TRBV30|TRBD2|TRBJ2-7
TGTGCCTGGAGTGTGGGTCTGCGGGGGGCTTACGAGCAGTACTTC
CAWSVGLRGAYEQYF
>once|TRBV5-1|TRBD1|TRBJ2-3
TGCGCCAGCAGCTTGGGACAGGGGGTCGGAGATACGCAGTATTTT
CASSLGQGVGDTQYF
>-|TRBV29-1|-|TRBJ2-5
TGCAGCGTTGGAGGGGTGTGGGAGACCCAGTACTTC
CSVGGVWETQYF
>-|TRBV28|-|TRBJ2-1
TGTGCCAGCAGCAGGGTCGACAATGAGCAGTTCTTC
CASSRVDNEQFF
>once|TRBV7-9|-|TRBJ2-5
TGTGCCAGCGGCCAGGGGTTTAAGACCCAGTACTTC
CASGQGFKTQYF
>-|TRBV29-1|-|TRBJ2-7
TGCAGCGTTGCGGGCGCAGGGGGGCTCTACGAGCAGTACTTC
CSVAGAGGLYEQYF